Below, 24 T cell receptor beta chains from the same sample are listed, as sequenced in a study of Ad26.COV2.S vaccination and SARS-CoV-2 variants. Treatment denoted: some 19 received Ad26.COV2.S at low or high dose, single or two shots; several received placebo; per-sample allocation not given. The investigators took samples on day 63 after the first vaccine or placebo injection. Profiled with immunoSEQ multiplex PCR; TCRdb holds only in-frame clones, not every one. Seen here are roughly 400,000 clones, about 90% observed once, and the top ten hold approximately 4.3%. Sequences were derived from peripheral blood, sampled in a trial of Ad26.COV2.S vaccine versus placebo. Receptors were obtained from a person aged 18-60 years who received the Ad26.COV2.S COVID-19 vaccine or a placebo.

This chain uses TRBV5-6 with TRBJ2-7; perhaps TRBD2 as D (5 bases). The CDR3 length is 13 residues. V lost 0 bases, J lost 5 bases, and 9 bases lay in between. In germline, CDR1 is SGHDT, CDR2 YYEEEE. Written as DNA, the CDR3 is TGTGCCAGCAGCTTGGTGGACGGGGACGAGCAGTACTTC. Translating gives CASSLVDGDEQYF. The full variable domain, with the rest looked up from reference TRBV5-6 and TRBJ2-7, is DAGVTQSPTHLIKTRGQQVTLRCSPKSGHDTVSWYQQALGQGPQFIFQYYEEEERQRGNFPDRFSGHQFPNYSSELNVNALLLGDSALYLCASSLVDGDEQYFGPGTRLTVT.

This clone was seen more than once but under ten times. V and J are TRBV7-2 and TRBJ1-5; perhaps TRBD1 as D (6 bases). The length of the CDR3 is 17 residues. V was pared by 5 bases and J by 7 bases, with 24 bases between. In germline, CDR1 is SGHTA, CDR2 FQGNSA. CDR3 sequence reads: CASSTDLSTGLGQPQHF. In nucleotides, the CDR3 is TGTGCCAGCAGCACCGACCTATCTACAGGGCTCGGGCAGCCCCAGCATTTT. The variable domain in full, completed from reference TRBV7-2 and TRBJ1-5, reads GAGVSQSPSNKVTEKGKDVELRCDPISGHTALYWYRQSLGQGLEFLIYFQGNSAPDKSGLPSDRFSAERTGGSVSTLTIQRTQQEDSAVYLCASSTDLSTGLGQPQHFGDGTRLSIL.

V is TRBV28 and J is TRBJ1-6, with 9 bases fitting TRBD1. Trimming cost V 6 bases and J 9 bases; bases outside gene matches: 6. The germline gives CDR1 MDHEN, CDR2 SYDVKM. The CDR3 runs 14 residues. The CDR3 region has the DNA TGTGCCAGCAGCCCTACAGGGGGCCTTTCACCCCTCCACTTT. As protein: CASSPTGGLSPLHF.

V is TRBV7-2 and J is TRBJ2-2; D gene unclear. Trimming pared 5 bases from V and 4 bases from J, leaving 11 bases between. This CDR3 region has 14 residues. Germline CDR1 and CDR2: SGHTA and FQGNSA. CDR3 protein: CASSLLIGTGELFF. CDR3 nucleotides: TGTGCCAGCAGCCTGCTCATAGGCACCGGGGAGCTGTTTTTT.

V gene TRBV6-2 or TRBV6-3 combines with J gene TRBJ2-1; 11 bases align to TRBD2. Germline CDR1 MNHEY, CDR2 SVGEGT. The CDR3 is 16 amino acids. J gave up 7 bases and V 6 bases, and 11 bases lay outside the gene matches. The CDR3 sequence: CASSALLAGGKNEQFF. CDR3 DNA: TGTGCCAGCAGCGCCCTCCTAGCGGGAGGTAAGAATGAGCAGTTCTTC.

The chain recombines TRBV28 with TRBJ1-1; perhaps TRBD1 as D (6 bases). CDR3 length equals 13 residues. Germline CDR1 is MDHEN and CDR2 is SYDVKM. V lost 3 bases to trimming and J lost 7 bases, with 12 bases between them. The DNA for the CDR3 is TGTGCCAGCAGTTTCTCTGGAGGGGGTGAAGCTTTCTTT. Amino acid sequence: CASSFSGGGEAFF.

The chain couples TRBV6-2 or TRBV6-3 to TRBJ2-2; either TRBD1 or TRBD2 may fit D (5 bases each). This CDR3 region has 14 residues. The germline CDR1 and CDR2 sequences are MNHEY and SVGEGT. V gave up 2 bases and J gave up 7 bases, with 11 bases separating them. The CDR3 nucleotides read TGTGCCAGCAGTTACGGGGGTAGCGTCGGGGAGCTGTTTTTT. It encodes CASSYGGSVGELFF.

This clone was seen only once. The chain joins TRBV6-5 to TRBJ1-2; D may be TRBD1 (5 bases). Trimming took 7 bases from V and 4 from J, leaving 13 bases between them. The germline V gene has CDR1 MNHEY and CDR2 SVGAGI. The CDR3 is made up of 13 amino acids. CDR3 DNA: TGTGCCAGCAAGGGTGGGGCCGGCTATGGCTACACCTTC. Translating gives CASKGGAGYGYTF.

The CDR3 DNA reads TGTGCCAGCAGCTTCCAACGAGGGGGGTTCCGGGAAAAACTGTTTTTT. Its protein product is CASSFQRGGFREKLFF. The gene calls are TRBV7-8 and TRBJ1-4; D is perhaps TRBD1 (6 bases). Germline V gene data show CDR1 as SGHVS and CDR2 as FQNEAQ. V was trimmed by 3 bases and J by 8 bases, leaving 19 bases between them. The CDR3 loop spans 16 amino acids. Supplemented by reference TRBV7-8 and TRBJ1-4, the full variable domain reads GAGVSQSPRYKVAKRGQDVALRCDPISGHVSLFWYQQALGQGPEFLTYFQNEAQLDKSGLPSDRFFAERPEGSVSTLKIQRTQQEDSAVYLCASSFQRGGFREKLFFGSGTQLSVL.

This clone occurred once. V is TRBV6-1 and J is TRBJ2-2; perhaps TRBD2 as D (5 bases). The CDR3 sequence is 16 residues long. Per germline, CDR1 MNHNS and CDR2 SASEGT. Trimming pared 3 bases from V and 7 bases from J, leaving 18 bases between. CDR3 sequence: CASSDGTGFWSGELFF. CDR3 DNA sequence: TGTGCCAGCAGTGATGGCACGGGGTTTTGGAGCGGGGAGCTGTTTTTT.

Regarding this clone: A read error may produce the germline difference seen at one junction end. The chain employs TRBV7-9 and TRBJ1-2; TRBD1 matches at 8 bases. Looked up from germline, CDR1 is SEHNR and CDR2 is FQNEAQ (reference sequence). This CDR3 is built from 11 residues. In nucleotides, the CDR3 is TGTGCCAGCAGCTTAGAGACAGGGGCCCTCTTC. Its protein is CASSLETGALF.

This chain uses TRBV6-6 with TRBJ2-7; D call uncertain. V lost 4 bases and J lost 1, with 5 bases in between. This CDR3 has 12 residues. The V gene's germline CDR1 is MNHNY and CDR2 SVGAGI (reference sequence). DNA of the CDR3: TGTGCCAGCAGTTGGGATTCCTACGAGCAGTACTTC. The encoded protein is CASSWDSYEQYF.

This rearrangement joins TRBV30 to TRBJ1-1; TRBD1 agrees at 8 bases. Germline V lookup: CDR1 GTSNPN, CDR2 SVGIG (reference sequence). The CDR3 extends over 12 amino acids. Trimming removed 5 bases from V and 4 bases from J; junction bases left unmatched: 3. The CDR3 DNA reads TGTGCCTGGCGGACAGGGCCCACTGAAGCTTTCTTT. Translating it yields CAWRTGPTEAFF.

For the CDR3, the DNA is TGTGCCAGTAGTTGGGCCGCTTATAGCAATCAGCCCCAGCATTTT. Protein sequence: CASSWAAYSNQPQHF. The chain links TRBV19 to TRBJ1-5; D ambiguous. The CDR3 runs to 15 residues. Germline V gene data show CDR1 as LNHDA and CDR2 as SQIVND (reference sequence). Trimming stripped 5 bases from V and 0 bases from J, with 11 bases between.

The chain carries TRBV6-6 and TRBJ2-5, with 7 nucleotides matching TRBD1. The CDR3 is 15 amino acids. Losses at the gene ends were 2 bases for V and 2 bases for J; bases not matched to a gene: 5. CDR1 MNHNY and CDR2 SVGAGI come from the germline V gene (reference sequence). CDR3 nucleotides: TGTGCCAGCAGTTACGGGGACAGAAGACAAGAGACCCAGTACTTC. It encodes CASSYGDRRQETQYF.

DNA for the CDR3: TGCGCCAGCAGCAACGACAGGCCGAGCCGGGAGACCCAGTACTTC. This encodes CASSNDRPSRETQYF. The V and J genes are TRBV5-1 and TRBJ2-5; possibly TRBD1 for D (6 bases). Deletions cut 4 bases from V and 5 bases from J, with 18 bases between. Germline loops: CDR1 SGHRS, CDR2 YFSETQ. The CDR3 is 15 amino acids.

CDR3 coding DNA: TGTGCCAGCAGCCCGGACGGGCTGGGTGGCTACACCTTC. Protein: CASSPDGLGGYTF. J is TRBJ1-2 and V is TRBV7-9; no clear D gene. The CDR3 is made up of 13 amino acids. Trimming pared 5 bases from V and 7 bases from J, leaving 14 bases between. Germline CDR1 and CDR2: SEHNR and FQNEAQ (reference sequence).

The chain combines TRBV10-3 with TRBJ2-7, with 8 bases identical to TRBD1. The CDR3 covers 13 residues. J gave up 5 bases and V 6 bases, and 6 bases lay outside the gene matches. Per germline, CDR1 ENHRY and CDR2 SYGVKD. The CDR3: CAIRTDRADEQYF. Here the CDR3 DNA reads TGTGCCATCAGGACGGACAGGGCGGACGAGCAGTACTTC.

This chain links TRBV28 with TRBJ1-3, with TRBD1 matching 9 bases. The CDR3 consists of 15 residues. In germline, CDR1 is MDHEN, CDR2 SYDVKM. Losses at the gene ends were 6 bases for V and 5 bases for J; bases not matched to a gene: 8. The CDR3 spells CASRTYRGRRNTIYF. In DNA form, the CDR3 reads TGTGCCAGCAGGACGTACAGGGGGCGACGAAACACCATATATTTT.

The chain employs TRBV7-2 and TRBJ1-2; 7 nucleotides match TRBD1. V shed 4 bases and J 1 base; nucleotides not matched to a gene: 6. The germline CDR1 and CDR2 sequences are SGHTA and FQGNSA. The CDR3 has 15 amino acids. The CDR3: CASSSPTGFNYGYTF. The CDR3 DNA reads TGTGCCAGCAGCTCACCGACAGGGTTTAACTATGGCTACACCTTC.

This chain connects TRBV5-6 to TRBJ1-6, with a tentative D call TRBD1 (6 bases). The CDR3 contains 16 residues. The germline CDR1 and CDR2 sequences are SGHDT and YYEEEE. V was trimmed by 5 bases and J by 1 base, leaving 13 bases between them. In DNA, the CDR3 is TGTGCCAGCAGTTACAGGGTTCAATCCTATAATTCACCCCTCCACTTT. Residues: CASSYRVQSYNSPLHF.

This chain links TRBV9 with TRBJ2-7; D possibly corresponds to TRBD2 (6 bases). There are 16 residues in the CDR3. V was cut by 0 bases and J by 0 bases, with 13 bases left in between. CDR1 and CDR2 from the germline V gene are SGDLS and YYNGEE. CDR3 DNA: TGTGCCAGCAGCGTAGGCGCGGGACGCCACTCCTACGAGCAGTACTTC. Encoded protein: CASSVGAGRHSYEQYF.

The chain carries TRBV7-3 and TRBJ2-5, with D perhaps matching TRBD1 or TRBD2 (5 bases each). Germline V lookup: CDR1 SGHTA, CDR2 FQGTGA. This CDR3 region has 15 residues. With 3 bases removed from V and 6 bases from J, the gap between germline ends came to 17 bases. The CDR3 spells CASSLGVGARQTQYF. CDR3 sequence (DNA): TGTGCCAGCAGCTTGGGGGTAGGAGCACGACAGACCCAGTACTTC.

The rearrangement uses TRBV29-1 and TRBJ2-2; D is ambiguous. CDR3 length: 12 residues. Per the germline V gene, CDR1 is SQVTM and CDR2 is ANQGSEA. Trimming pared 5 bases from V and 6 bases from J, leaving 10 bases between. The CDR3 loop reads CSVPNSPGELFF. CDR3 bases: TGCAGCGTTCCCAACTCCCCCGGGGAGCTGTTTTTT.